The T cell receptor beta chain described here comes from a study of shared clonotypes between healthy human individuals. About the study: Used for every donor were three CD4 naive, three CD4 memory, two CD8 naive and one CD8 memory plate.

Several immunoSEQ 96-well plates shared each subset's DNA, each plate a replicate. TCRdb's table, derived via immunoSEQ multiplex PCR, lists solely in-frame clones and lacks some. Of 2 million to 2.5 million clones in the sample, 90% to 97% were seen once. V lost 2 bases to trimming and J lost 6 bases, with 11 bases between them. There are 14 residues in the CDR3. Germline V gives CDR1 LGHNA, CDR2 YSLEER. Nashville, Tennessee was home to all donors, each a Caucasian adult. A CD45RA-negative memory subset and a CD45RA+ naive subset were separated from the CD4+ cells. Sequences were obtained from naive CD4+ T cells sorted from blood. Subset given: CD45RA+ positively selected. This clonotype originated in a man younger than 35 in good health. J is TRBJ1-5 and V is TRBV4-3, with D perhaps TRBD1 (5 bases). CDR3 sequence: CASSQRVGGQPQHF. The CDR3 DNA reads TGCGCCAGCAGCCAACGGGTCGGGGGTCAGCCCCAGCATTTT.